The 29 T cell receptor beta chains given below trace back to one sample, sequenced in a study of chemoradiotherapy in HPV16-positive cancers. Generated by immunoSEQ multiplex PCR, the TCRdb table keeps only in-frame clones and is missing some. This table holds about 12,000 clones, roughly 81% found once. Sampling was carried out from a patient who underwent chemoradiotherapy. The receptors derive from a human donor with HPV-associated anogenital cancer.

V gene TRBV5-1 combines with J gene TRBJ1-1; D unclear. Per germline, CDR1 SGHRS and CDR2 YFSETQ. The ends were cut back, 8 bases at V and 4 bases at J, with 21 bases in the middle. The CDR3 has 15 residues. This CDR3 reads CASSSGQRSPTEAFF. The CDR3, as DNA: TGCGCCAGTTCATCCGGGCAGAGAAGCCCCACTGAAGCTTTCTTT.

This clone has just one count. This sequence joins TRBV11-2 and TRBJ2-3, with 8 positions matching TRBD2. The CDR3 covers 15 residues. The trim removed 5 bases at V and 4 bases at J, leaving 8 bases unmatched. The germline gives CDR1 SGHAT, CDR2 FQNNGV. CDR3 nucleotide sequence: TGTGCCAGCAGCCCCATCGGGGGGGGGCCAGATACGCAGTATTTT. Its protein product is CASSPIGGGPDTQYF.

The CDR3 DNA reads as TGTGCCAGCAGCCCCAGTAGGAATGAGCAGTTCTTC. Its translation is CASSPSRNEQFF. V and J are TRBV7-2 and TRBJ2-1, with unresolved D. CDR3 length equals 12 residues. Trimming pared 5 bases from V and 7 bases from J, leaving 9 bases between. Germline loops: CDR1 SGHTA, CDR2 FQGNSA.

The chain uses TRBV5-4 and TRBJ2-1, with TRBD2 matching over 7 bases. Germline CDR1 is SGHNT and CDR2 is YYREEE (reference sequence). V lost 4 bases and J lost 6; bases outside the gene matches: 4. CDR3 length equals 13 residues. The CDR3 bases are TGTGCCAGCAGCCTATTAGCGGGCAATGAGCAGTTCTTC. Translated: CASSLLAGNEQFF.

This chain uses TRBV7-3 with TRBJ2-7, with TRBD2 as a possible D gene (5 bases). Trimming pared 2 bases from V and 9 bases from J, leaving 20 bases between. The CDR3 is 15 residues long. Germline loops: CDR1 SGHTA, CDR2 FQGTGA. The CDR3 bases are TGTGCCAGCAGCTTAGTGGGGAGCCAAAATAGTAGGCAGTACTTC. This translates into CASSLVGSQNSRQYF.

This clone was recorded once. As DNA, the CDR3 is TGTGCCAGCAGTAGGGGGGACCCCGGGCGAACTGAAGCTTTCTTT. Amino acids: CASSRGDPGRTEAFF. This chain uses TRBV6-5 with TRBJ1-1; D perhaps matches TRBD1 (6 bases). CDR1 MNHEY and CDR2 SVGAGI come from the germline V gene. CDR3 length: 15 amino acids. The V and J ends lost 5 bases and 5 bases respectively, with 18 bases between them.

The CDR3 bases are TGTGCCAGCAGTTGGGGGTTCTTCGAAACGAACACTGAAGCTTTCTTT. It codes for CASSWGFFETNTEAFF. The chain has TRBV28 and TRBJ1-1, with D perhaps matching TRBD1 (5 bases). CDR1 is MDHEN and CDR2 is SYDVKM in the germline V gene. V was trimmed by 4 bases and J by 1 base, leaving 16 bases between them. The CDR3 extends over 16 amino acids. The full variable domain, with the rest looked up from reference TRBV28 and TRBJ1-1, is DVKVTQSSRYLVKRTGEKVFLECVQDMDHENMFWYRQDPGLGLRLIYFSYDVKMKEKGDIPEGYSVSREKKERFSLILESASTNQTSMYLCASSWGFFETNTEAFFGQGTRLTVV.

The V and J genes are TRBV19 and TRBJ1-1; TRBD1 is a possible D gene (6 bases). This CDR3 comprises 16 residues. CDR1 is LNHDA, CDR2 SQIVND, per germline (reference sequence). V was shortened by 3 bases and J by 1 base, with 15 bases between the two germline ends. CDR3 nucleotide sequence: TGTGCCAGTAGTATGAGTGGCGTCAGGGGGAACACTGAAGCTTTCTTT. It specifies CASSMSGVRGNTEAFF.

V is TRBV19 and J is TRBJ1-5, with a possible D match to TRBD1 (6 bases). The V end lost 7 bases, the J end lost 3 bases, and 19 bases lay between the germline ends. This CDR3 is built from 16 residues. Germline-derived CDR1 and CDR2 are LNHDA and SQIVND (reference sequence). The CDR3 sequence is CASTNWAGVDNQPQHF. DNA for the CDR3: TGTGCCAGTACCAACTGGGCAGGGGTAGACAATCAGCCCCAGCATTTT.

V and J are TRBV28 and TRBJ2-2; maybe TRBD2 (5 bases). CDR3 size: 13 residues. Germline loops: CDR1 MDHEN, CDR2 SYDVKM. Trimming took 3 bases from V and 4 from J, leaving 6 bases between them. The CDR3 spells CASSFGSTGELFF. For the CDR3, the DNA is TGTGCCAGCAGTTTTGGGAGCACCGGGGAGCTGTTTTTT.

This clone has a handful of counts. The gene calls are TRBV27 and TRBJ2-5, with a weak D call TRBD2 (6 bases). Germline CDR1 and CDR2: MNHEY and SMNVEV (reference sequence). The CDR3 has 15 amino acids. Trimming pared 6 bases from V and 4 bases from J, leaving 18 bases between. The CDR3 loop is CASRTRGLEGETQYF. DNA for the CDR3: TGTGCCAGCAGGACTAGGGGACTGGAGGGAGAGACCCAGTACTTC.

This chain connects TRBV9 to TRBJ2-1; TRBD2 matches 7 bases. Unmatched junction bases numbered 9, after V lost 4 bases and J lost 5 bases. This CDR3 region has 15 residues. Germline loops: CDR1 SGDLS, CDR2 YYNGEE. The CDR3 DNA reads TGTGCCAGCAGCCCCGGGACTAATAGGAACAATGAGCAGTTCTTC. Amino acids: CASSPGTNRNNEQFF.

The CDR3 loop is CASSLAARAFPEAFF. CDR3 bases: TGCGCCAGCAGCTTGGCCGCCAGGGCGTTCCCTGAAGCTTTCTTT. The genes are TRBV5-1 and TRBJ1-1, with TRBD1 as a possible D gene (5 bases). Germline lookup yields CDR1 SGHRS and CDR2 YFSETQ. The ends were cut back, 0 bases at V and 6 bases at J, with 15 bases in the middle. This CDR3 is 15 amino acids long.

In this sample, this clone turned up a few times. The chain has TRBV7-3 and TRBJ1-5; D is uncertain. V lost 0 bases, J lost 6 bases, and 6 bases lay in between. Germline V gene data show CDR1 as SGHTA and CDR2 as FQGTGA. The CDR3 runs 13 residues. CDR3 sequence (DNA): TGTGCCAGCAGCTTAACCGGCAGTCAGCCCCAGCATTTT. Protein sequence: CASSLTGSQPQHF.

The chain uses TRBV21-1 and TRBJ1-1. TRBV21-1 is marked as a pseudogene. The CDR3 totals 14 residues. CDR3 region: CASSKAGENTEAFF. CDR3 coding DNA: TGTGCCAGCAGCAAAGCCGGGGAGAACACTGAAGCTTTCTTT.

The rearrangement uses TRBV6-6 and TRBJ2-5, with 12 positions matching TRBD1. This CDR3 is built from 14 residues. The V segment lost 8 bases and the J segment 5 bases; nucleotides outside the gene matches: 6. Germline V lookup: CDR1 MNHNY, CDR2 SVGAGI (reference sequence). The chain's CDR3 is CASEGDRGPETQYF. Written as DNA, the CDR3 is TGTGCCAGCGAGGGGGACAGGGGGCCGGAGACCCAGTACTTC.

V usage is TRBV2 and J usage is TRBJ2-3; D is uncertain. Deletions cut 4 bases from V and 2 bases from J, with 7 bases between. Germline V gene data show CDR1 as SNHLY and CDR2 as FYNNEI. The CDR3 covers 13 residues. The CDR3 sequence: CASSVEVTDTQYF. Here the CDR3 DNA reads TGTGCCAGCAGTGTCGAGGTCACAGATACGCAGTATTTT.

In this sample, this clone turned up a few times. The chain joins TRBV7-2 to TRBJ1-2; weak D call: TRBD1 (5 bases). The CDR3 sequence is 11 residues long. CDR1 is SGHTA and CDR2 is FQGNSA in the germline V gene. Trimming left V 5 bases short and J 7 bases short, with 8 bases between. The CDR3 region is CASSQDSGYTF. The CDR3 DNA is TGTGCCAGCAGCCAAGACAGTGGCTACACCTTC.

The rearrangement links TRBV5-8 to TRBJ1-5, with TRBD1 identical over 9 bases. V shed 0 bases, J shed 4 bases, and the junction held 2 bases outside the gene matches. Germline assignment: CDR1 SGHTS and CDR2 YDEGEE. The CDR3 length is 15 residues. The CDR3 nucleotides read TGTGCCAGCAGCTTGGAAGGGACAGGGAATCAGCCCCAGCATTTT. Protein sequence: CASSLEGTGNQPQHF.

The chain couples TRBV6-6 to TRBJ2-3; possibly TRBD1 or TRBD2 for D (5 bases each). Between the trimmed V and J ends, which lost 8 bases and 0 bases, there was a span of 15 bases. In germline, CDR1 is MNHNY, CDR2 SVGAGI (reference sequence). The CDR3 extends over 15 amino acids. In nucleotides, the CDR3 is TGTGCCAGCCCTTCCGGGACCGGGAGCACAGATACGCAGTATTTT. Encoded protein: CASPSGTGSTDTQYF.

V is TRBV7-8 and J is TRBJ2-1, with a possible D match to TRBD2 (7 bases). Trimming took 1 base from V and 2 from J, leaving 15 bases between them. Germline values: CDR1 SGHVS, CDR2 FQNEAQ. There are 17 residues in the CDR3. Written as DNA, the CDR3 is TGTGCCAGCAGCTTAGAAGGGGGGGGTAGGACCTACAATGAGCAGTTCTTC. It codes for CASSLEGGGRTYNEQFF.

The chain combines TRBV14 with TRBJ2-7, with a possible D match to TRBD1 (6 bases). CDR1 and CDR2 (germline): SGHDN, FVKESK. This CDR3 contains 17 residues. Trimming cost V 1 base and J 2 bases, with 18 bases left between them. DNA for the CDR3: TGTGCCAGCAGCCAAGCCCCCTTCGGGACACTAACCTACGAGCAGTACTTC. It is translated as CASSQAPFGTLTYEQYF.

The DNA of the CDR3 is TGTGCGCTAGGGGCAGGGTCGGGGAATGAAAAACTGTTTTTT. It specifies CALGAGSGNEKLFF. The chain links TRBV30 to TRBJ1-4; weak D call: TRBD1 (5 bases). The CDR3 totals 14 residues. Germline V gene lookup returns CDR1 GTSNPN and CDR2 SVGIG (reference sequence).

The chain uses TRBV30 and TRBJ2-3; 9 nucleotides agree with TRBD1. CDR1 and CDR2 from the germline V gene are GTSNPN and SVGIG (reference sequence). With 2 bases clipped from V and 5 bases from J, the junction kept 8 bases outside the gene matches. The CDR3 spans 15 residues. In DNA form, the CDR3 reads TGTGCCTGGAGTTTCGGACAGGGGAGCGGAGATACGCAGTATTTT. Translated: CAWSFGQGSGDTQYF.

The rearrangement links TRBV27 to TRBJ2-3, with D possibly matching TRBD2 (6 bases). This CDR3 has 16 amino acids. The ends were cut back, 6 bases at V and 1 base at J, with 17 bases in the middle. CDR1 is MNHEY, CDR2 SMNVEV, per germline (reference sequence). CDR3 coding DNA: TGTGCCAGCAGCCTAGGGGTAGGCGGGGGCACAGATACGCAGTATTTT. Protein: CASSLGVGGGTDTQYF.

This clone came up a few times. The rearrangement joins TRBV14 to TRBJ2-7, with D maybe TRBD2 (5 bases). V was shortened by 4 bases and J by 1 base, with 8 bases between the two germline ends. The length of the CDR3 is 13 residues. The germline V gene encodes CDR1 SGHDN and CDR2 FVKESK. Here the CDR3 DNA reads TGTGCCAGCAGCCCCTCGGGATCCTACGAGCAGTACTTC. This sequence encodes CASSPSGSYEQYF.

This CDR3 reads CATSRDRLLQGAAYEQYF. In nucleotides, the CDR3 is TGTGCCACCAGCAGAGATCGGCTCTTACAGGGGGCCGCCTACGAGCAGTACTTC. The V and J genes are TRBV15 and TRBJ2-7, with 9 bases lining up with TRBD1. Germline values: CDR1 LNHNV, CDR2 YYDKDF (reference sequence). CDR3 length equals 18 residues. V was pared by 0 bases and J by 2 bases, with 11 bases of the junction left unmatched. The full variable domain, its missing parts supplied by reference TRBV15 and TRBJ2-7, is DAMVIQNPRYQVTQFGKPVTLSCSQTLNHNVMYWYQQKSSQAPKLLFHYYDKDFNNEADTPDNFQSRRPNTSFCFLDIRSPGLGDTAMYLCATSRDRLLQGAAYEQYFGPGTRLTVT.

This clone was recorded a few times. V usage is TRBV5-5 and J usage is TRBJ2-7; 11 bases align to TRBD2. Unmatched junction bases numbered 5, after V lost 4 bases and J lost 2 bases. CDR1 and CDR2 (germline): SGHKS, YYEKEE (reference sequence). This CDR3 spans 15 amino acids. The CDR3 DNA sequence: TGTGCCAGCAGCCTGGGACTAGCGGAGGCCTACGAGCAGTACTTC. It is translated as CASSLGLAEAYEQYF.

CDR3 protein: CAISEYSGKTDRPYTF. The DNA for the CDR3 is TGTGCCATCAGTGAGTATAGTGGGAAAACAGACAGACCCTACACCTTC. The rearrangement joins TRBV10-3 to TRBJ1-2, with a weak D call TRBD1 (5 bases). V lost 1 base and J lost 10, with 22 bases in between. Germline values: CDR1 ENHRY, CDR2 SYGVKD. This CDR3 contains 16 residues.